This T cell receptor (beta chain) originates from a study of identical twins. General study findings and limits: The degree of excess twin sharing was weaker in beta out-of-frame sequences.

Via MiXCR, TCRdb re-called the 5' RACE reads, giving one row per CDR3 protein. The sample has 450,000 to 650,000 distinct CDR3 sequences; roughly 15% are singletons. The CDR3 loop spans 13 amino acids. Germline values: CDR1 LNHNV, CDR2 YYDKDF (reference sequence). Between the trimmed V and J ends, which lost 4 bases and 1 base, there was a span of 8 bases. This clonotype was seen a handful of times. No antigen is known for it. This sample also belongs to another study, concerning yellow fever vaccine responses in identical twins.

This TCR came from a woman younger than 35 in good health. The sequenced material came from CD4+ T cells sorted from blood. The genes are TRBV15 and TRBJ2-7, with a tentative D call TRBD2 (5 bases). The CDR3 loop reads CATSTRLSYEQYF. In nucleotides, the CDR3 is TGTGCCACCAGCACCCGACTATCCTACGAGCAGTACTTC.